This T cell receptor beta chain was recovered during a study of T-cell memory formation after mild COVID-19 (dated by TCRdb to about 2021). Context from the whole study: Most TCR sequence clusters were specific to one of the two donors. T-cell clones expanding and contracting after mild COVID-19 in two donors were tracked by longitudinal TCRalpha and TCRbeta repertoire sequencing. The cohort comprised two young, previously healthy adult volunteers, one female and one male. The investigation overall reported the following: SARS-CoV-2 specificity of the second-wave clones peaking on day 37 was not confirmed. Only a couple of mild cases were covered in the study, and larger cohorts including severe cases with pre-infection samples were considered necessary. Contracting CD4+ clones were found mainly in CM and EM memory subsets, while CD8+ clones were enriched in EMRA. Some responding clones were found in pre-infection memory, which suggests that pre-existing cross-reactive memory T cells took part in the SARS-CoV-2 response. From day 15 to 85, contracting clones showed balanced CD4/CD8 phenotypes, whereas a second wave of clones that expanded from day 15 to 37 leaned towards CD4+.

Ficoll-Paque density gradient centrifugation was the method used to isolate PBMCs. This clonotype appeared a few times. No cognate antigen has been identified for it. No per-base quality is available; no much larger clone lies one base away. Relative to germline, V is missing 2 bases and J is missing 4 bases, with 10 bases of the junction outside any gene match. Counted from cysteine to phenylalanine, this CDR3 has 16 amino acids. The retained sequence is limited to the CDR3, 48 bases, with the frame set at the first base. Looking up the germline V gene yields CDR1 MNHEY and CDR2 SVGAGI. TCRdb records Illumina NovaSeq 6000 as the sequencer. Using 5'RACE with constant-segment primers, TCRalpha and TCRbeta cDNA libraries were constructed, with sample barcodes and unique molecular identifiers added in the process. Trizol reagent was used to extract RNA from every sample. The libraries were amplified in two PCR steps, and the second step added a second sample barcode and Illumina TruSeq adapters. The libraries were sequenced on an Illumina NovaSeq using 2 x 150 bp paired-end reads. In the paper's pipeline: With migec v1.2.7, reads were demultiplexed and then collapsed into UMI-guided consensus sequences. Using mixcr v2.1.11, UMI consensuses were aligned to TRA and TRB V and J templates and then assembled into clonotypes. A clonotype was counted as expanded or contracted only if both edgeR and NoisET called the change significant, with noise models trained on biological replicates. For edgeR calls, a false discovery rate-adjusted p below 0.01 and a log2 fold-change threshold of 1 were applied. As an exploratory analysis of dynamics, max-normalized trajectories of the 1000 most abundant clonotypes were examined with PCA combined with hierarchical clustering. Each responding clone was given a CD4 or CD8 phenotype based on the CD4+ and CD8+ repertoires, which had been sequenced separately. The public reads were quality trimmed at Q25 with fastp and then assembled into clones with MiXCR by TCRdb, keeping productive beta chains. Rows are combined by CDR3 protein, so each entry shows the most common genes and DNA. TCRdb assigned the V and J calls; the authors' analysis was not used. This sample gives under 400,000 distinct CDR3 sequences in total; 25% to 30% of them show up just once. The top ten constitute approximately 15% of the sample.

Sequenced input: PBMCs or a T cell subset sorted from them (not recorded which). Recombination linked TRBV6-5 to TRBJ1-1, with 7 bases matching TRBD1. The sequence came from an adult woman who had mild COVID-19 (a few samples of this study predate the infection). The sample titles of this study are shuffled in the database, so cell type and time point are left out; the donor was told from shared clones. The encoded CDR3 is CASSYEGGQYFTEAFF. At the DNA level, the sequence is TGTGCCAGCAGTTACGAGGGGGGACAGTACTTCACTGAAGCTTTCTTT.